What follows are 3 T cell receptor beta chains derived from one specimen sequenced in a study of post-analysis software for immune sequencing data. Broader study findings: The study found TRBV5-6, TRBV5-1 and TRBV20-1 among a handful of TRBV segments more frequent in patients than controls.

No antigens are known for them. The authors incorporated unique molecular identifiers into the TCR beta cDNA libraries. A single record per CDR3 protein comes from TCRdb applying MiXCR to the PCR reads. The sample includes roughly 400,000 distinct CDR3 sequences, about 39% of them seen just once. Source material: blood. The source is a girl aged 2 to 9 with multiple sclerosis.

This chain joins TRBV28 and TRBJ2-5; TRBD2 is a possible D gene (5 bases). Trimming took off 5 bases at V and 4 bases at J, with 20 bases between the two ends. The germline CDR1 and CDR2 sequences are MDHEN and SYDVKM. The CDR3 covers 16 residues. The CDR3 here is CASSTPAFPRAETQYF. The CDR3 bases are TGTGCCAGCAGTACTCCCGCCTTTCCGAGGGCAGAGACCCAGTACTTC.

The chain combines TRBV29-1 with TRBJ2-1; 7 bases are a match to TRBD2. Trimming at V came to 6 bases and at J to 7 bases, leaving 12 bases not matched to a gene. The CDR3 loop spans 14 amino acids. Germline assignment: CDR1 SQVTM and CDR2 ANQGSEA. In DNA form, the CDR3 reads TGCAGCGTCGTCCGGGGGGTAGGTTTGAATGAGCAGTTCTTC. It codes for CSVVRGVGLNEQFF.

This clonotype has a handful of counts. CDR3 in DNA: TGTGCCAGCCCCCCACTACTAGAAAAAGGTCCAGATACGCAGTATTTT. It is translated as CASPPLLEKGPDTQYF. The V call is TRBV28, the J call TRBJ2-3; TRBD2 is a possible D gene (5 bases). V was trimmed by 8 bases and J by 4 bases, leaving 22 bases between them. This CDR3 is 16 amino acids long. Germline V gene sequence: CDR1 MDHEN, CDR2 SYDVKM.